The present T cell receptor beta chain was sequenced within a study of sequential checkpoint blockade in melanoma. The table lists this clone with a few counts. Documented treatment: randomized to nivolumab then ipilimumab (arm A) or the reverse (arm B). DNA-damaging chemotherapy had not been given to any patient beforehand. PBMC sorting kept live CD3+CD8+ cells without CD19 or CD56. Data came from immunoSEQ multiplex PCR; TCRdb stores just in-frame clones and leaves some out. The sample records about 35,000 clones, almost 85% being singletons. V gave up 2 bases and J gave up 3 bases, with 8 bases separating them. The CDR3 spans 13 residues. CDR1 and CDR2 from the germline V gene are SEHNR and FQNEAQ (reference sequence).

The V call is TRBV7-9, the J call TRBJ2-7, with unresolved D. This sequence was found in a human donor with melanoma. Sequencing used CD8+ T cells sorted from blood (inferred from file names), obtained from a patient given nivolumab and ipilimumab in sequence. The DNA of the CDR3 is TGTGCCAGCAGCTTATTGGGCTTCTACGAGCAGTACTTC. Translating it yields CASSLLGFYEQYF.